This T cell receptor beta chain stems from a study of blood T cell repertoires in COVID-19. Original data processing: Reference gene primer amplification yielded estimated nucleated cell counts. The repertoire was sequenced with immunoSEQ multiplex PCR; TCRdb's copy has only in-frame clones and lacks some. From that table come the V and J calls and clone size; the DNA was used to work out D and trimming. This sample has about 210,000 clones; 84% occur once, and the top ten carry roughly 7%. V was pared by 4 bases and J by 2 bases, with 7 bases between. CDR3 size: 13 residues. The germline gives CDR1 SNHLY, CDR2 FYNNEI.

Sequencing was carried out using peripheral blood. This TCR came from an elderly woman with COVID-19, enrolled during active disease. The V call is TRBV2, the J call TRBJ2-3; possible D gene TRBD2, 6 bases. The CDR3 DNA follows: TGTGCCAGCAGTGCGGGGGACACAGATACGCAGTATTTT. It specifies CASSAGDTDTQYF.